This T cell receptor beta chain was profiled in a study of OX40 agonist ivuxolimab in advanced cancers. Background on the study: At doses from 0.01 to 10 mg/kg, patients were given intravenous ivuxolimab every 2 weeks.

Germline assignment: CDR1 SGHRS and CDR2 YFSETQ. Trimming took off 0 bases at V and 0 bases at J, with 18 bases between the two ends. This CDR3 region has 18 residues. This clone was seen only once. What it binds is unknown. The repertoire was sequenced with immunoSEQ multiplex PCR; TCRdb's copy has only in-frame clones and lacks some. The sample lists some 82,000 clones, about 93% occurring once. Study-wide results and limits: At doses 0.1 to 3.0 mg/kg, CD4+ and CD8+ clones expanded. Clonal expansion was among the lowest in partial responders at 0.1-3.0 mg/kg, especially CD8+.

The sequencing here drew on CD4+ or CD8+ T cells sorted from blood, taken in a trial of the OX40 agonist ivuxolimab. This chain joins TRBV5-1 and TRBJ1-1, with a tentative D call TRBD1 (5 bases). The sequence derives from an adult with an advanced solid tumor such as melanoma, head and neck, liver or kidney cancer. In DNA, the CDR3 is TGCGCCAGCAGCTTGGGGTTGGTAGGGGTCACGATGAACACTGAAGCTTTCTTT. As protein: CASSLGLVGVTMNTEAFF.